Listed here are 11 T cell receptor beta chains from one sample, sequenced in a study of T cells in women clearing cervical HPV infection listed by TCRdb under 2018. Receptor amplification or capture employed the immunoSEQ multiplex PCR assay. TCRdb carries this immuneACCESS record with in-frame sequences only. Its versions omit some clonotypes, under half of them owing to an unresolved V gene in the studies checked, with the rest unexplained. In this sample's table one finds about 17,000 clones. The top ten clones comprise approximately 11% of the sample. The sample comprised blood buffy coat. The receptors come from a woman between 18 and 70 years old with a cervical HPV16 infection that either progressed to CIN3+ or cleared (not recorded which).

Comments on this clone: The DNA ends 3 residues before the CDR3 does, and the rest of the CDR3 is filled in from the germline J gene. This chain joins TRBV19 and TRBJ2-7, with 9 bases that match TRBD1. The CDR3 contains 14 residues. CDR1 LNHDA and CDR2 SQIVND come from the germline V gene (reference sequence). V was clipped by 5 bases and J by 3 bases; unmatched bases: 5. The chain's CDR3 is CASSPPGQGYEQYF. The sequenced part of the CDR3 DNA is TGTGCCAGTAGTCCCCCGGGACAGGGCTACGAG.

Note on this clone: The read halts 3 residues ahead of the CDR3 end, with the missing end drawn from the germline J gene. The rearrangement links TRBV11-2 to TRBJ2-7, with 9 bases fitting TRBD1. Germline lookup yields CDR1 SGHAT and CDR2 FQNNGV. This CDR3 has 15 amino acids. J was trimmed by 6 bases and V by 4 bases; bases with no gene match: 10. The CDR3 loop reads CASSSTPDRGREQYF. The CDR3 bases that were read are TGTGCCAGCAGCTCAACCCCGGACAGGGGCCGCGAG.

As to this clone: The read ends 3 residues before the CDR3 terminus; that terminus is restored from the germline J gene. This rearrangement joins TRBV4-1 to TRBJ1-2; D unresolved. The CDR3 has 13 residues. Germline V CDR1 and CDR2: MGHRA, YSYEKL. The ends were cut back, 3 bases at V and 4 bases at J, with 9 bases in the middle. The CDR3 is CASSQAGPYGYTF. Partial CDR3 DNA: TGCGCCAGCAGCCAGGCAGGTCCCTATGGC.

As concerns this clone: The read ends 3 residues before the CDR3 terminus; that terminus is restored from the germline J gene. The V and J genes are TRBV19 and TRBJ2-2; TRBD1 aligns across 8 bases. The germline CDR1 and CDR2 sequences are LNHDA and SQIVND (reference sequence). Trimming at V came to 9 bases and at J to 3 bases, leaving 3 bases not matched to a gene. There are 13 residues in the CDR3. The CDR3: CASRTGHTGELFF. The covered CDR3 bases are TGTGCCAGCCGGACAGGGCACACCGGGGAG.

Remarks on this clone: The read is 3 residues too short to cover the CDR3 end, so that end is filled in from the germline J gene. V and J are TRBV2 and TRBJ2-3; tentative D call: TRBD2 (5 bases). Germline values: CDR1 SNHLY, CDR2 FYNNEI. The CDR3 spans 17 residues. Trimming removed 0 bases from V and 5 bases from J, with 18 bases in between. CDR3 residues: CASSEAPPAVMRDTQYF. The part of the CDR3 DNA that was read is TGTGCCAGCAGTGAAGCGCCCCCAGCGGTGATGAGAGATACG.

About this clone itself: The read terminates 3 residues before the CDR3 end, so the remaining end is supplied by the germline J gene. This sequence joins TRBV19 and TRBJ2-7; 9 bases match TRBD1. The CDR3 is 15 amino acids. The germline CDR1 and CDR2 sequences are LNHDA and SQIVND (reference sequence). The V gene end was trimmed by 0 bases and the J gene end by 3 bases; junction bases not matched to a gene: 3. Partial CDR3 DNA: TGTGCCAGTAGTATAGAACAGGGGGCTTTCTACGAG. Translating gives CASSIEQGAFYE. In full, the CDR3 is CASSIEQGAFYEQYF.

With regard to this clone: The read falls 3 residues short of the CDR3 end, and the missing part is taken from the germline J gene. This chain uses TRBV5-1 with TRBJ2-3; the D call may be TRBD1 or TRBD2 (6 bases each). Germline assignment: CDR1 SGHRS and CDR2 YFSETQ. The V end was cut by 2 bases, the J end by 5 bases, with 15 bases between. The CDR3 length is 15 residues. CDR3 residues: CASSLQGGVEDTQYF. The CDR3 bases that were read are TGCGCCAGCAGCTTACAGGGAGGAGTGGAAGATACG.

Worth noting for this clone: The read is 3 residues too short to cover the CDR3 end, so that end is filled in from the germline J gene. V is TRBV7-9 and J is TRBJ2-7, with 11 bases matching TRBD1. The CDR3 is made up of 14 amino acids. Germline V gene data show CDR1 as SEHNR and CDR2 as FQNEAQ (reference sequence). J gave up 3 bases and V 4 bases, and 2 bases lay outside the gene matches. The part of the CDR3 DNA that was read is TGTGCCAGCAGCTGGGGGACAGGGGGCTACGAG. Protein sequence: CASSWGTGGYE. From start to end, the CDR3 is CASSWGTGGYEQYF.

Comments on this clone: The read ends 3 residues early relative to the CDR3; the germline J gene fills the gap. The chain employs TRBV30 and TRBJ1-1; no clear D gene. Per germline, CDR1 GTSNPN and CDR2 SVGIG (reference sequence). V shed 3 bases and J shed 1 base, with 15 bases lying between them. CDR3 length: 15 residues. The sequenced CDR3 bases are TGTGCCTGGAGCTGGTCCGCAACCAGGAACACTGAA. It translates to CAWSWSATRNTE. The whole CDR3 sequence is CAWSWSATRNTEAFF.

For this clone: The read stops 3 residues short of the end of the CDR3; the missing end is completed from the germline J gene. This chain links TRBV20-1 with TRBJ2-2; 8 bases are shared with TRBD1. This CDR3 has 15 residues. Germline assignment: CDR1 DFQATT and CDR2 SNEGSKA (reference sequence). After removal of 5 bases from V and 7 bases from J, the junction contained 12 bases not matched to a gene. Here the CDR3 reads CSARVEDREDGELFF. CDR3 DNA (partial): TGCAGTGCTCGGGTTGAGGACAGGGAGGACGGGGAG.

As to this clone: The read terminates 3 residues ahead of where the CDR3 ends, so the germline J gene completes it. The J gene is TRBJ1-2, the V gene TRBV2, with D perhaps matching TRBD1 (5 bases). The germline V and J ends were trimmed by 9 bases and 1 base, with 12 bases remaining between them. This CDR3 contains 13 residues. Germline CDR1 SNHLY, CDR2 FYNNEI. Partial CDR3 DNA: TGTGCCAGAACGACAGACAGTAACTATGGC. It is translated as CARTTDSNYG. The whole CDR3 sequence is CARTTDSNYGYTF.